The text below deals with one TCR beta chain. Its antigen specificity is not known. No base qualities exist here, and no much larger clone lies one base off it. Library creation used the immunoSEQ multiplex PCR assay. TCRdb obtained this table from immuneACCESS and retained in-frame rearrangements with V and J assigned. These tables miss some clones; where compared with another copy, unresolved V genes account for less than half of the shortfall, and the remainder is unexplained. A total of roughly 500,000 clones appear in this sample, 75% to 85% of them only once. In total, the top ten clones hold around 0.013% of the sample. Cut back by 4 bases and 5 bases, the V and J ends lie 22 bases apart. CDR1 SGHRS and CDR2 YFSETQ are derived from the germline V gene. Its CDR3 holds 17 amino acids, cysteine through phenylalanine. Only the CDR3 region is kept as DNA, spanning 51 bases read in frame from base 1.

This sample was taken from a study of shared T cell receptors in the human thymus (TCRdb year 2021). About the investigation overall: The study examined how self-reactive, shared T-cell receptor alpha chains are generated in the human thymus.

These records were also assigned to another study, of human thymus T cells. Per the second study: The donors were immunologically healthy infants in Finland who had open corrective cardiac surgery for congenital heart defects. Thymus tissue was collected as surgical resects that were removed during corrective cardiac surgery. Both the thymic and the peripheral blood repertoires appeared to show biased V and J gene segment usage. The related research found that thymic TCR repertoires overlapped highly between unrelated individuals. TCR alpha and beta repertoires from roughly eight infant thymus samples and a few related peripheral blood samples were characterized in the study. Donor ages ranging from about 7 to 250 days were recorded, and six or seven male and a couple of female infants were included in the cohort. After being mechanically released from the tissue, thymocytes were kept at -70 degrees C in pellets of about 8.5-34 million cells. Genomic DNA was extracted from frozen cell pellets with a QIAsymphony instrument. The immunoSEQ multiplex PCR assay was used to amplify the TCRB and TCRAD loci from a standardized quantity of quality-controlled genomic DNA. The amplicons spanned the V(D)J region and were long enough to cover the CDR3 and allow V and J genes to be identified. Through the commercial immunoSEQ service, the amplicons were sequenced on an Illumina platform. Primer bias and sequencing errors were corrected using previously described methods, and TCRAD and TCRB definitions followed the IMGT database. Analysis of the repertoires was done with immunoSEQ Analyzer 3.0 and VDJTools and included basic statistics, V/J segment usage, diversity estimates, rarefaction and pairwise overlap. Chao1, ChaoE, Efron-Thisted, Shannon and inverse Simpson indices were used to estimate diversity, which was also estimated on datasets down-sampled to the smallest sample. Repertoire overlap used strict matching of CDR3 nucleotide sequence, V gene and J gene, with Jaccard-based multidimensional scaling clustering. On average, thymus samples gave hundreds of thousands of unique TCRB clonotypes, whereas blood samples gave 80,000 to 85,000.

The V and J segments used are TRBV5-1 and TRBJ2-1, with a weak D call of TRBD2 (7 bases match). The sample was thymocytes. The origin of this receptor is a boy under three years old with a congenital heart defect. Donor details come from another sample of the same person, matched by shared clones. CDR3 region: CASSLGGAGEPNNEQFF. The bases read TGCGCCAGCAGCCTTGGGGGGGCGGGGGAGCCCAACAATGAGCAGTTCTTC.